These 9 T cell receptor beta chains originate from one sample sequenced in a study of blood T cell repertoires in COVID-19. The protocol was immunoSEQ multiplex PCR, while the TCRdb copy is restricted to in-frame clones and leaves out a portion. The data contain a few hundred thousand clones, around nine tenths of them seen just once; the ten biggest clones take up 0.8% to 0.85%. Sample: peripheral blood. The receptors here all came from a man aged 18 to 30 with COVID-19, enrolled during active disease.

This clone was counted once. The rearrangement links TRBV6-1 to TRBJ2-3, with 10 bases fitting TRBD2. Germline V gives CDR1 MNHNS, CDR2 SASEGT. This CDR3 spans 17 amino acids. V lost 4 bases to trimming and J lost 3 bases; unmatched junction nucleotides: 10. CDR3 sequence (DNA): TGTGCCAGCAGTGGCCCCCTAGCGGGAGAGCTGACAGATACGCAGTATTTT. Amino acids: CASSGPLAGELTDTQYF.

CDR3 DNA: TGTGCCATCACTGCCATACAGGGGGCCTCCTACGAGCAGTACTTC. It yields the protein CAITAIQGASYEQYF. The rearrangement links TRBV10-3 to TRBJ2-7, with 9 bases fitting TRBD1. Per germline, CDR1 ENHRY and CDR2 SYGVKD. With 7 bases clipped from V and 0 bases from J, the junction kept 7 bases outside the gene matches. CDR3 length: 15 amino acids.

The genes are TRBV30 and TRBJ2-7; 9 nucleotides match TRBD1. Per the germline V gene, CDR1 is GTSNPN and CDR2 is SVGIG (reference sequence). This CDR3 contains 14 residues. J gave up 4 bases and V 2 bases, and 6 bases lay outside the gene matches. This CDR3 is CAWSRQGGKYEQYF. In DNA form, the CDR3 reads TGTGCCTGGAGTAGACAGGGGGGGAAGTACGAGCAGTACTTC.

The J gene is TRBJ1-5, the V gene TRBV24-1; D perhaps matches TRBD1 (5 bases). V was pared by 0 bases and J by 7 bases, with 9 bases between. The germline V gene has CDR1 KGHDR and CDR2 SFDVKD. This CDR3 is 14 amino acids long. The CDR3 nucleotides are TGTGCCACCAGTGATTTGTGGGGGGGGCAGCCCCAGCATTTT. This sequence encodes CATSDLWGGQPQHF.

The J gene is TRBJ1-6, the V gene TRBV10-3; TRBD1 matches at 8 bases. CDR3 length equals 14 residues. The J segment lost 8 bases and the V segment lost 2 bases, leaving 2 bases of the junction unmatched. Germline CDR1 and CDR2: ENHRY and SYGVKD. In nucleotides, the CDR3 is TGTGCCATCAGTGAGGTACAGGGGGATTCACCCCTCCACTTT. It is translated as CAISEVQGDSPLHF.

In DNA form, the CDR3 reads TGTGCCAGCAGCCGGGGGGGCAGGGGACCTCACTCCTATGGCTACACCTTC. Its protein is CASSRGGRGPHSYGYTF. This sequence joins TRBV14 and TRBJ1-2; perhaps TRBD1 as D (6 bases). The CDR3 totals 17 residues. The germline CDR1 and CDR2 sequences are SGHDN and FVKESK. V was trimmed by 4 bases and J by 4 bases, leaving 22 bases between them. The full variable domain, in which reference TRBV14 and TRBJ1-2 provide the parts outside the CDR3, is EAGVTQFPSHSVIEKGQTVTLRCDPISGHDNLYWYRRVMGKEIKFLLHFVKESKQDESGMPNNRFLAERTGGTYSTLKVQPAELEDSGVYFCASSRGGRGPHSYGYTFGSGTRLTVV.

This clone appeared a single time. The chain is built from TRBV4-1 and TRBJ1-2, with no clear D. The V gene's germline CDR1 is MGHRA and CDR2 YSYEKL. Trimming removed 2 bases at V and 4 bases at J, with 14 bases between. The CDR3 runs 15 residues. CDR3 loop: CASSQSVLAGYGYTF. In DNA form, the CDR3 reads TGCGCCAGCAGCCAATCGGTCTTGGCAGGCTATGGCTACACCTTC.

CDR3 in DNA: TGTGCCAGCAGTTCAGGGGGCTCCTCTCGCGAGCAGTACTTC. This codes for CASSSGGSSREQYF. This sequence joins TRBV6-5 and TRBJ2-7; 8 positions agree with TRBD1. The CDR3 loop spans 14 amino acids. Germline values: CDR1 MNHEY, CDR2 SVGAGI. Trimming at V came to 4 bases and at J to 6 bases, leaving 8 bases not matched to a gene.

The V and J genes are TRBV24-1 and TRBJ2-2, with TRBD2 matching over 10 bases. The CDR3 sequence is 16 residues long. The germline V gene has CDR1 KGHDR and CDR2 SFDVKD. V shed 0 bases, J shed 7 bases, and the junction held 4 bases outside the gene matches. The CDR3 DNA sequence: TGTGCCACCAGTGATTTGGGACTAGCGGCGGGCGGGGAGCTGTTTTTT. This codes for CATSDLGLAAGGELFF.